The source of this T cell receptor beta chain is a study of CD8 T cells in Susac syndrome (dated by TCRdb to the late 2010s). Describing the broader study: Whether CD8+ T cell activation and differentiation in Susac syndrome was antigen driven was tested using repertoire sequencing. The study compared CD8+ T cell repertoire clonality among over 9 healthy donors, about 14 Susac syndrome patients and fewer than 19 multiple sclerosis patients.

What the work shows at the level of the full study, not this receptor alone: The study acknowledged that relatively few individuals were included in the TCR sequencing and HLA analysis.

About this clonotype: Its cognate antigen has yet to be identified. No base-level quality is on record; no much larger clone is a single base apart.

RNA was extracted using the RNeasy kit, and roughly 0.45 to 1 ug of the RNA was reverse transcribed with random hexamers. The immunoSEQ multiplex PCR assay, which covers 54 Vbeta and 13 Jbeta segments, was used to amplify TCR beta CDR3 regions. PCR amplification bias was corrected using a synthetic template baseline for primer optimization and computational correction. The published analysis was carried out like this. Reads were annotated to V, D and J genes per IMGT and analyzed with immunoSEQ Analyzer, keeping only productive sequences. To calculate clonality, Shannon entropy was normalized by log2 of the number of productive unique sequences and then subtracted from one. For each patient and control, public and private clones were evaluated among the 100 most prevalent clones. A clone was defined as Susac-specific if it was absent from the healthy and MS cohorts, from 1052 published viral clones and from other ImmuneACCESS disease sequences. Clones were called with MiXCR by TCRdb after fastp trimmed the public reads at Q25, and only in-frame beta chains were retained. Each CDR3 protein gets just one entry, which takes the most common genes and DNA from the rows behind it. The V and J calls were not made by the authors but by TCRdb's processing. This sample holds 150,000 to 200,000 distinct CDR3 sequences; about 95% were observed only once. The ten largest make up 0.15% to 0.2% of the sample.

Peripheral blood CD8+ and CD4+ T cells from healthy donors, Susac syndrome patients and multiple sclerosis patients were profiled using high-throughput TCR beta sequencing. The multiple sclerosis controls were treatment-naive patients who had stable or active relapsing-remitting disease and met the revised McDonald criteria. CD8+ TEMRA cells were enriched by FACS, while bulk CD8+ and CD4+ T cells were purified by magnetic negative isolation. Blood was collected in EDTA tubes and processed within 24 hours, with PBMCs isolated through density gradient centrifugation. PBMCs intended for TCR sequencing were cryopreserved in liquid nitrogen and were subsequently thawed in a 37 degrees C water bath. Purity of sorted or isolated CD4+, CD8+ and CD8+ TEMRA cells was at least 90%. Input material: CD8+ T cells from PBMCs. This TCR was recovered from a human donor with multiple sclerosis.

DNA sequence: TGCGCCAGCACCGCTGGGGGGGCAGCTTTCTTT. It encodes CASTAGGAAFF. Recombination connected TRBV4-1 to TRBJ1-1, and possibly TRBD1, on 6 matching bases. V is cut by 7 bases and J by 10 bases, and the space between the germline ends is 13 bases. The cysteine opens and the phenylalanine closes a CDR3 of 11 amino acids. The sequence is cut down to CDR3 DNA, 33 bases in frame from base 1. The germline V gene provides CDR1 MGHRA and CDR2 YSYEKL.